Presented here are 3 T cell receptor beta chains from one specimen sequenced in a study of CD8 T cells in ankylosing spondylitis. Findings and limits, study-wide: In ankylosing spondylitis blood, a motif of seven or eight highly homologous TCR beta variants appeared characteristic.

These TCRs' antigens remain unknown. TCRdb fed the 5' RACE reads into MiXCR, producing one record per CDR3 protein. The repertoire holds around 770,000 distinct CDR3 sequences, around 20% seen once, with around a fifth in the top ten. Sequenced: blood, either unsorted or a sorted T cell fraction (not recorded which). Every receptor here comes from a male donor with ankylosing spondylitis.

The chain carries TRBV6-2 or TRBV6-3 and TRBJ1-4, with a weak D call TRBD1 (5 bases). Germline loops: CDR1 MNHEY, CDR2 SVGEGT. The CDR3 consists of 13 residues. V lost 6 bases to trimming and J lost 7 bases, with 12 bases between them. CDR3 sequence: CASRDGGSEKLFF. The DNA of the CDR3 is TGTGCCAGCAGAGATGGGGGAAGTGAAAAACTGTTTTTT.

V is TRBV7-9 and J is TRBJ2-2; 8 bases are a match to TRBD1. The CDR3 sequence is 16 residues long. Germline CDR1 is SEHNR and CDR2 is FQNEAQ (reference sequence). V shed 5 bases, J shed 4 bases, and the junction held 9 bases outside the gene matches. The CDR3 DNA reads TGTGCCAGCAGCAATTGGGGACAGGATGGCACCGGGGAGCTGTTTTTT. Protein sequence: CASSNWGQDGTGELFF.

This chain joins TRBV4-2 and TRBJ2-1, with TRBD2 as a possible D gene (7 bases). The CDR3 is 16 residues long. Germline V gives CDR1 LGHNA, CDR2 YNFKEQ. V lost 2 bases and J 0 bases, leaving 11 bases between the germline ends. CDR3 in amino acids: CASSQIGGLSYNEQFF. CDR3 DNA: TGTGCCAGCAGCCAAATCGGGGGGCTCTCCTACAATGAGCAGTTCTTC.